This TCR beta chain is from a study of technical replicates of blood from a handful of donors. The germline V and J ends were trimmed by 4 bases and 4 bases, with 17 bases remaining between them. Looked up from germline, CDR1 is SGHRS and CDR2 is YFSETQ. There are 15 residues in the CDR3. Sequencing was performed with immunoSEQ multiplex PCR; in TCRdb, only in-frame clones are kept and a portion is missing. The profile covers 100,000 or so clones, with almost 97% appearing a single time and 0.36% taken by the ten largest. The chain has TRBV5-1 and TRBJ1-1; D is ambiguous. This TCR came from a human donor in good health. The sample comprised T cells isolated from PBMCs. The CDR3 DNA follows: TGCGCCAGCAGCCCGAATGAACCAGGTTTCACTGAAGCTTTCTTT. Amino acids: CASSPNEPGFTEAFF.